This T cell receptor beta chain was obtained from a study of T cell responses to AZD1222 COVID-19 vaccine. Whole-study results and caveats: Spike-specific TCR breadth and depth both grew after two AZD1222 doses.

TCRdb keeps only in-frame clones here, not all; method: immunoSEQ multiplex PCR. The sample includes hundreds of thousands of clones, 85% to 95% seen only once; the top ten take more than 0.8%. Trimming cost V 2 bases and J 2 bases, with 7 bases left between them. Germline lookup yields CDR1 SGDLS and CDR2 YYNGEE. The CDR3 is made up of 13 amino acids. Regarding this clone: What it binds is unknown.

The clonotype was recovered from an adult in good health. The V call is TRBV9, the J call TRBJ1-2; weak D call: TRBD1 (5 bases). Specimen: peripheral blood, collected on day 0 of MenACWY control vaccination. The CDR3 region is CASSVYRNYGYTF. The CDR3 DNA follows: TGTGCCAGCAGCGTTTACAGGAACTATGGCTACACCTTC.